These 10 T cell receptor beta chains share one sample of origin, sequenced in a study of blood T cell repertoires in COVID-19. Libraries were prepared by immunoSEQ multiplex PCR; TCRdb keeps only in-frame clonotypes and omits some of them. The data hold around 100,000 clones, with about four fifths observed a single time. Sequencing was done on a sample of peripheral blood. Receptors were obtained from a human donor in a cohort sampled during active COVID-19.

The chain couples TRBV7-2 to TRBJ1-4; TRBD1 is a possible D gene (6 bases). CDR1 and CDR2 (germline): SGHTA, FQGNSA. The CDR3 extends over 13 amino acids. The V end was cut by 3 bases, the J end by 7 bases, with 9 bases between. CDR3 sequence: CASSFRGTEKLFF. CDR3 DNA: TGTGCCAGCAGCTTTAGGGGGACTGAAAAACTGTTTTTT.

The rearrangement links TRBV29-1 to TRBJ1-1; TRBD1 aligns across 7 bases. The V segment lost 7 bases and the J segment 11 bases; nucleotides outside the gene matches: 13. CDR3 size: 12 residues. CDR1 and CDR2 from the germline V gene are SQVTM and ANQGSEA. The CDR3 nucleotides are TGCAGCGCTACCCGGGACAGACAATTCGCTTTCTTT. Its translation: CSATRDRQFAFF.

The chain links TRBV6-6 to TRBJ2-7; TRBD1 aligns across 9 bases. The CDR3 is 15 amino acids. J was trimmed by 5 bases and V by 2 bases; bases with no gene match: 7. Germline V CDR1 and CDR2: MNHNY, SVGAGI (reference sequence). The CDR3 here is CASSYGGQGPDEQYF. CDR3 DNA sequence: TGTGCCAGCAGTTACGGTGGACAGGGGCCCGACGAGCAGTACTTC.

V is TRBV7-3 and J is TRBJ2-3, with 8 nucleotides matching TRBD1. Germline CDR1 reads SGHTA; CDR2 reads FQGTGA. This CDR3 is 16 amino acids long. V lost 0 bases, J lost 0 bases, and 2 bases stayed unmatched. This chain's CDR3 is CASSLTRDRSTDTQYF. The CDR3 region has the DNA TGTGCCAGCAGCTTAACGCGGGACAGGAGCACAGATACGCAGTATTTT. Combining the CDR3 with reference TRBV7-3 and TRBJ2-3 gives the whole variable domain GAGVSQTPSNKVTEKGKYVELRCDPISGHTALYWYRQSLGQGPEFLIYFQGTGAADDSGLPNDRFFAVRPEGSVSTLKIQRTERGDSAVYLCASSLTRDRSTDTQYFGPGTRLTVL.

About this clone itself: One junction end does not reproduce the germline sequence, and a read error may be involved. The chain joins TRBV7-6 to TRBJ2-4; 7 bases align to TRBD1. There are 12 residues in the CDR3. Per the germline V gene, CDR1 is SGHVS and CDR2 is FNYEAQ. This chain's CDR3 is CASSSGQPLWNF. The CDR3 DNA sequence: TGTGCCAGCAGTTCGGGACAGCCTCTTTGGAACTTC.

The V call is TRBV18, the J call TRBJ1-2; no clear D. Germline V CDR1 and CDR2: KGHSH, LQKENI. The germline V and J ends were trimmed by 1 base and 4 bases, with 10 bases remaining between them. The CDR3 runs to 14 residues. The CDR3 nucleotides read TGTGCCAGCTCACCACAACCGGGTGGCTATGGCTACACCTTC. It yields the protein CASSPQPGGYGYTF.

V and J are TRBV10-3 and TRBJ2-3, with 8 bases fitting TRBD1. Germline lookup yields CDR1 ENHRY and CDR2 SYGVKD. V shed 5 bases, J shed 1 base, and the junction held 2 bases outside the gene matches. The CDR3 contains 14 residues. The CDR3 is CAISPGGGTDTQYF. The CDR3 coding sequence is TGTGCCATCAGTCCAGGGGGCGGCACAGATACGCAGTATTTT.

V is TRBV5-1 and J is TRBJ1-1; 7 bases map to TRBD1. The CDR3 length is 15 residues. The germline V gene encodes CDR1 SGHRS and CDR2 YFSETQ. V lost 2 bases, J lost 5 bases, and 9 bases stayed unmatched. Written as DNA, the CDR3 is TGCGCCAGCAGCTTTCAAAGGCAGGGGGAAACTGAAGCTTTCTTT. It is translated as CASSFQRQGETEAFF. Full variable domain (missing parts from reference TRBV5-1 and TRBJ1-1): KAGVTQTPRYLIKTRGQQVTLSCSPISGHRSVSWYQQTPGQGLQFLFEYFSETQRNKGNFPGRFSGRQFSNSRSEMNVSTLELGDSALYLCASSFQRQGETEAFFGQGTRLTVV.

The chain employs TRBV5-4 and TRBJ1-2; 8 bases map to TRBD1. The germline V gene encodes CDR1 SGHNT and CDR2 YYREEE (reference sequence). V dropped 5 bases and J dropped 4; count of bases not matched to a gene: 4. This CDR3 is built from 13 residues. The CDR3 region is CASSTDRGYGYTF. The CDR3 DNA follows: TGTGCCAGCAGTACCGACAGGGGCTATGGCTACACCTTC.

The V and J genes are TRBV6-8 and TRBJ2-3; D remains ambiguous. Germline V gene sequence: CDR1 MNHGY, CDR2 SAAAGT. Trimming pared 10 bases from V and 0 bases from J, leaving 17 bases between. This CDR3 region has 15 residues. The CDR3 sequence: CANFFGLGSTDTQYF. DNA for the CDR3: TGTGCCAATTTTTTTGGCCTAGGTAGCACAGATACGCAGTATTTT.